The T cell receptor beta chain under discussion was sequenced for a study of CXCR3-negative and CXCR3-positive naive CD8 T cells (dated by TCRdb to the late 2010s). With regard to the full study: Roughly 130 million TRB reads were obtained in total, roughly 1.5 +/- 0.3 million reads per library. Diversity and physicochemical repertoire analyses covered eleven to twelve donors pooled from two independent experiments. TRBV-TRBJ cluster analysis included naive subsets from about 5 donors and memory cells from 3 donors. Here is what the overall study found, with its caveats: Because surface CD5, which is linked to self-reactivity in mice, was comparable between the naive subsets, TCR interaction strength was also inferred from the physicochemical properties of TRB CDR3s. Similar TRBV-TRBJ usage was shown by naive CXCR3-negative and CXCR3-positive cells from the same donor, whereas distinct patterns were shown by memory cells. Repertoire diversity was comparably high in both naive subsets but much lower in memory CD8+ T cells. TRB CDR3s from CXCR3-positive naive cells showed higher hydrophobicity (lower Kidera factor 4), lower energy, and higher strength and volume indices than CXCR3-negative naive cells. Freshly isolated PBMCs were used for most assays because CXCR3 expression partially decreased after cryopreservation.

About this clonotype itself: What antigen it recognizes has not been identified.

For each CD8+ T cell subset, flow sorting was done in triplicate, and a few hundred thousand cells per subset went directly into RLT lysis buffer. To exclude memory contaminants, naive CD8+ T cells were stringently defined as CD45RO-CCR7+CD27+CD95-. Peripheral blood mononuclear cells were isolated from buffy coats using standard density gradient centrifugation. A FACSAria III was used to flow-sort naive CXCR3-negative and CXCR3-positive CD8+ T cells. Total RNA was extracted from sorted cells using an RNeasy Mini Kit. CDR1 is given as SGDLS and CDR2 as YYNGEE, both from the germline V gene. From the cysteine through the phenylalanine, the CDR3 covers 13 amino acids. No DNA is listed. Sequencing was performed on a NextSeq 550. The Human TCR Profiling Kit (MiLaboratory) was used to prepare UMI-labeled 5' RACE TRB cDNA libraries. cDNA synthesis used the entire amount of extracted RNA, and PCR amplification then used the entire amount of cDNA produced. Libraries were prepared in parallel with an identical number of PCR cycles. The study's own analysis went as follows. With a minimum of two reads required per UMI, MIGEC and MiXCR pulled out about 52,000 +/- 9,100 unique UMI-labeled TRB cDNA molecules from each library. On average, around 40,000 +/- 10,000 functional in-frame TRB CDR3 nucleotide clonotypes lacking stop codons were found per library. Diversity metrics, including normalized Shannon-Wiener and Chao1, were computed in VDJtools after downsampling to 5000 UMI-labeled TRB molecules per sample. For the central five CDR3 residues, VDJtools calculated physicochemical properties weighted by clonotype size, namely interaction energy, strength, volume and Kidera factor 4. With the reads reprocessed by TCRdb, a single entry stands for each CDR3 protein sequence and no DNA is reported. The V and J calls and clone size come from TCRdb's table, not from the authors' own analysis. This sample's listing comprises over 35,000 distinct CDR3 sequences. In total, the top ten clones hold under 2.5% of the sample.

The rearranged chain carries TRBV9 and TRBJ2-1; there is no DNA to check the TCRdb D call of TRBD1. The source is a human donor in good health. Some clones in this sample may be carry-over from other donors' samples. Material: naive CXCR3- CD8+ T cells from blood. The sample's cell subset or site label, in plain terms: CD45RO-CCR7+CD27+CD95- naive CD8+ T cells lacking CXCR3 (TNR3-). The CDR3 region reads CASSPPGGNEQFF.